The 5 T cell receptor beta chains below were found in one sample sequenced in a study of blood T cell repertoires in COVID-19. The assay was immunoSEQ multiplex PCR, and TCRdb's table has in-frame clones only and misses some. The sample lists over 130,000 clones, approximately 84% seen once, with under 5% in the top ten. Sequenced material: peripheral blood. Receptors originate from a woman in her sixties with acute or convalescent COVID-19.

There are a few counts of this clone. V gene TRBV4-1 combines with J gene TRBJ2-7, with 11 positions matching TRBD2. Germline V lookup: CDR1 MGHRA, CDR2 YSYEKL. V lost 8 bases and J lost 9; bases outside the gene matches: 12. The CDR3 has 14 residues. CDR3 residues: CASDKTSGSSGQYF. CDR3 coding DNA: TGCGCCAGCGACAAAACTAGCGGGAGCAGCGGGCAGTACTTC.

The V call is TRBV7-2, the J call TRBJ1-2, with no clear D. Germline-derived CDR1 and CDR2 are SGHTA and FQGNSA. This CDR3 has 15 residues. V lost 2 bases and J lost 0, with 10 bases in between. Here the CDR3 reads CASSLRGGTNYGYTF. CDR3 sequence (DNA): TGTGCCAGCAGCTTACGAGGAGGGACTAACTATGGCTACACCTTC.

The chain recombines TRBV9 with TRBJ1-1; tentative D call: TRBD1 (5 bases). V lost 0 bases and J lost 1, with 10 bases in between. This CDR3 contains 15 residues. Germline lookup yields CDR1 SGDLS and CDR2 YYNGEE. CDR3 protein: CASSVGWGENTEAFF. CDR3 DNA sequence: TGTGCCAGCAGCGTAGGATGGGGCGAGAACACTGAAGCTTTCTTT. The variable domain in full, with the rest retrieved from reference TRBV9 and TRBJ1-1, is DSGVTQTPKHLITATGQRVTLRCSPRSGDLSVYWYQQSLDQGLQFLIQYYNGEERAKGNILERFSAQQFPDLHSELNLSSLELGDSALYFCASSVGWGENTEAFFGQGTRLTVV.

The chain recombines TRBV7-9 with TRBJ1-2; perhaps TRBD1 as D (5 bases). The V end lost 4 bases, the J end lost 4 bases, and 13 bases lay between the germline ends. The CDR3 is made up of 14 amino acids. Germline CDR1 SEHNR, CDR2 FQNEAQ (reference sequence). CDR3 amino acids: CASSSPTGLYGYTF. As DNA, the CDR3 is TGTGCCAGCAGCTCACCAACGGGACTCTATGGCTACACCTTC.

The chain's CDR3 is CASSRTSSYEQYF. CDR3 bases: TGTGCCAGCAGCCGGACTAGCTCCTACGAGCAGTACTTC. V gene TRBV7-6 combines with J gene TRBJ2-7, with TRBD2 matching 7 bases. The V segment lost 5 bases and the J segment 0 bases; nucleotides outside the gene matches: 1. The CDR3 runs 13 residues. The germline gives CDR1 SGHVS, CDR2 FNYEAQ.